Here is one TCR beta chain with its context. These data belong to a study of blood T cell repertoires in COVID-19. Study in general: The United States, Italy and Spain were the sources of the acute and convalescent COVID-19 samples. T cells, B-cell-depleted T cells, or PBMCs provided the cDNA or gDNA that served as material.

The CDR3 length is 14 residues. Germline trimming cut 4 bases from V and 5 bases from J; bases unmatched to any gene: 4. The germline V gene has CDR1 LGHNA and CDR2 YSLEER. Libraries were prepared by immunoSEQ multiplex PCR; TCRdb keeps only in-frame clonotypes and omits some of them. The profile covers just under 150,000 clones, with over 85% appearing a single time and around 1.6% taken by the ten largest. This clonotype originated in a human donor in a cohort sampled during active COVID-19. The chain combines TRBV4-3 with TRBJ2-1; 8 nucleotides line up with TRBD1. The sequenced sample consisted of peripheral blood. This CDR3 is CASSLHRGNNEQFF. CDR3 DNA: TGCGCCAGCAGCCTACACAGGGGGAACAATGAGCAGTTCTTC.